A selection of T cell receptor beta chains follows, all from one sample in a study of T cells in Graves' hyperthyroidism and ophthalmopathy. MiXCR, applied by TCRdb to the multiplex PCR reads, yields one record per CDR3 protein. The sample contains about 420,000 distinct CDR3 sequences, roughly 13% of which appear only once. Sequences were obtained from blood. The receptors were gathered from a woman younger than 30 with Graves' hyperthyroidism. CDR3s include the opening cysteine and the closing phenylalanine or tryptophan. Fields, in order: V gene, clone size, J gene, D gene, CDR3 protein, CDR3 DNA. The D gene is left open where the match is weak. Size is omitted from some rows. Given values are once, few, many or a class for expanded clones.

TRBV30	.	TRBJ2-3	TRBD2	CAWTKGLAGAGDTQYF	TGTGCCTGGACTAAGGGACTAGCGGGAGCGGGAGATACGCAGTATTTT
TRBV12-3/TRBV12-4	many	TRBJ2-3	.	CASSLDERVFYTDTQYF	TGTGCCAGCAGTTTAGACGAGCGGGTTTTTTACACAGATACGCAGTATTTT
TRBV13	few	TRBJ2-6	.	CASSLMQSGANVLTF	TGTGCCAGCAGCTTAATGCAATCTGGGGCCAACGTCCTGACTTTC
TRBV7-9	many	TRBJ2-1	.	CASSLVGKFYNEQFF	TGTGCCAGCAGCCTAGTAGGGAAGTTCTACAATGAGCAGTTCTTC
TRBV28	many	TRBJ1-1	.	CASQATENTEAFF	TGTGCCAGCCAAGCAACGGAGAACACTGAAGCTTTCTTT
TRBV5-6	.	TRBJ1-1	.	CASSLWGVNTEAFF	TGTGCCAGCAGCTTGTGGGGGGTGAACACTGAAGCTTTCTTT
TRBV6-1	many	TRBJ1-1	.	CASSERGGWTEAFF	TGTGCCAGCAGTGAACGCGGGGGATGGACTGAAGCTTTCTTT
TRBV19	many	TRBJ1-1	.	CASTLLGEGATEAFF	TGTGCCAGTACGCTCCTCGGGGAGGGTGCCACTGAAGCTTTCTTT
TRBV6-1	few	TRBJ2-7	.	CASSLTSGLPDSYEQYF	TGTGCCAGCAGTTTAACCTCCGGACTTCCGGACTCCTACGAGCAGTACTTC
TRBV15	.	TRBJ1-3	TRBD1	CATSRDQDRVYF	TGTGCCACCAGCAGAGATCAGGACAGGGTATATTTT
TRBV7-9	.	TRBJ2-5	.	CASSLVLLRGDKETQYF	TGTGCCAGCAGCTTAGTATTGCTTAGAGGGGACAAAGAGACCCAGTACTTC
TRBV28	many	TRBJ2-5	.	CASSLIGETQYF	TGTGCCAGCAGTTTGATTGGGGAGACCCAGTACTTC
TRBV12-3/TRBV12-4	many	TRBJ2-1	TRBD2	CASRAGGAYNEQFF	TGTGCCAGCAGAGCGGGAGGCGCCTACAATGAGCAGTTCTTC
TRBV6-4	.	TRBJ2-1	TRBD2	CASSDRSSGSPDEQFF	TGTGCCAGCAGTGACCGGTCTAGCGGGAGTCCCGATGAGCAGTTCTTC
TRBV20-1	many	TRBJ2-1	.	CSAKGNEQFF	TGCAGTGCTAAAGGGAATGAGCAGTTCTTC
TRBV5-6	many	TRBJ2-1	.	CASSSGPSHNEQFF	TGTGCCAGCAGCTCAGGACCTAGCCACAATGAGCAGTTCTTC
TRBV19	.	TRBJ1-2	TRBD1	CASSTGQVLYYGYTF	TGTGCCAGTAGTACCGGACAGGTTCTTTACTATGGCTACACCTTC
TRBV6-1	many	TRBJ1-2	.	CASRIGWQGMSYGYTF	TGTGCCAGCAGGATCGGGTGGCAGGGGATGAGCTATGGCTACACCTTC
TRBV5-6	few	TRBJ1-4	.	CASSIAAEDEKLFF	TGTGCCAGCAGCATAGCAGCAGAAGATGAAAAACTGTTTTTT
TRBV2	many	TRBJ1-2	.	CASSEMFGRPNYGYTF	TGTGCCAGCAGTGAAATGTTTGGCAGACCTAACTATGGCTACACCTTC
TRBV11-1	many	TRBJ1-6	.	CASSLNFGFANSPLHF	TGTGCCAGCAGCTTAAATTTTGGATTCGCAAATTCACCCCTCCACTTT
TRBV11-2	.	TRBJ2-7	.	CASSFRLRYEQYF	TGTGCCAGCAGCTTTCGTTTGCGGTACGAGCAGTACTTC
TRBV7-9	.	TRBJ2-5	TRBD2	CASSTGLAAQETQYF	TGTGCCAGCAGCACCGGACTAGCGGCACAAGAGACCCAGTACTTC
TRBV7-8	.	TRBJ1-4	.	CASSTLGNEKLFF	TGTGCCAGCAGCACCTTGGGGAATGAAAAACTGTTTTTT
TRBV28	many	TRBJ2-7	.	CASSSSVYEQYF	TGTGCCAGCAGCTCTAGCGTCTACGAGCAGTACTTC
TRBV4-1	many	TRBJ2-3	TRBD2	CASSQVAGSSTDTQYF	TGCGCCAGCAGCCAGGTAGCGGGGTCTAGCACAGATACGCAGTATTTT
TRBV5-4	few	TRBJ1-6	TRBD1	CASSLADRGNSPLHF	TGTGCCAGCAGCTTGGCGGACAGGGGGAATTCACCCCTCCACTTT
TRBV20-1	few	TRBJ2-7	TRBD1	CSASRDRAYEQYF	TGCAGTGCTTCCCGGGACAGGGCCTACGAGCAGTACTTC
TRBV20-1	.	TRBJ1-5	TRBD1	CSARNPGTEYFNQPQHF	TGCAGTGCTAGAAACCCCGGGACAGAATACTTCAATCAGCCCCAGCATTTT
TRBV5-6	few	TRBJ2-3	TRBD2	CASSLRASGITDTQYF	TGTGCCAGCAGCTTGAGGGCTAGCGGAATAACAGATACGCAGTATTTT
TRBV20-1	few	TRBJ1-4	.	CSAPGHPNEKLFF	TGCAGTGCTCCGGGACATCCTAATGAAAAACTGTTTTTT
TRBV7-6	few	TRBJ2-7	.	CASSSPTGPRAYEQYF	TGTGCCAGCAGCTCCCCAACCGGTCCCAGGGCCTACGAGCAGTACTTC
TRBV11-2	.	TRBJ2-3	TRBD2	CASSPEIAGYTDTQYF	TGTGCCAGCAGCCCCGAAATAGCGGGATACACAGATACGCAGTATTTT
TRBV27	many	TRBJ2-1	.	CASSFGRSSYNEQFF	TGTGCCAGCAGTTTCGGGCGAAGCTCCTACAATGAGCAGTTCTTC
TRBV11-2	many	TRBJ2-1	TRBD1	CASSTGTANNEQFF	TGTGCCAGCAGCACAGGGACAGCGAACAATGAGCAGTTCTTC
TRBV19	few	TRBJ1-2	.	CASSPYRTSNYGYTF	TGTGCCAGTAGTCCTTACAGAACCTCTAACTATGGCTACACCTTC
TRBV11-3	many	TRBJ2-2	.	CASSFDHSGNTGELFF	TGTGCCAGCAGCTTTGACCACTCAGGGAACACCGGGGAGCTGTTTTTT
TRBV29-1	.	TRBJ2-7	TRBD2	CSVAGTSVSYEQYF	TGCAGCGTGGCCGGGACTAGCGTATCCTACGAGCAGTACTTC
TRBV12-3/TRBV12-4	many	TRBJ1-5	.	CASSFYNQPQHF	TGTGCCAGCAGTTTCTACAATCAGCCCCAGCATTTT
TRBV7-2	many	TRBJ2-7	.	CASSDPLKIEQYF	TGTGCCAGCAGCGACCCACTCAAAATCGAGCAGTACTTC
TRBV6-1	.	TRBJ2-5	TRBD1	CASRKTGTQETQYF	TGTGCCAGCAGAAAGACAGGGACCCAAGAGACCCAGTACTTC
TRBV11-2	many	TRBJ1-4	.	CASSFYLGGEKLFF	TGTGCCAGCAGCTTTTATCTAGGCGGTGAAAAACTGTTTTTT
TRBV30	.	TRBJ1-5	TRBD1	CAWDRDRGNQPQHF	TGTGCCTGGGACCGGGACAGAGGCAATCAGCCCCAGCATTTT
TRBV15	many	TRBJ1-3	.	CATSDRLLGNTIYF	TGTGCCACCAGCGACCGACTTCTTGGAAACACCATATATTTT
TRBV6-2/TRBV6-3	few	TRBJ2-2	TRBD2	CASSYSRGRVTGELFF	TGTGCCAGCAGTTACTCGAGAGGGAGGGTTACCGGGGAGCTGTTTTTT
TRBV20-1	few	TRBJ2-1	.	CSADPETYNEQFF	TGCAGTGCTGACCCGGAAACCTACAATGAGCAGTTCTTC
TRBV4-2	few	TRBJ2-1	.	CASSQDPPPLGLREQFF	TGTGCCAGCAGCCAAGATCCCCCCCCCCTAGGGCTTAGAGAGCAGTTCTTC
TRBV2	.	TRBJ2-1	TRBD2	CAIGTSGSGAQFF	TGTGCCATTGGGACTAGCGGGAGTGGTGCGCAGTTCTTC
TRBV2	many	TRBJ1-1	TRBD1	CASSRQGATEAFF	TGTGCCAGCAGCCGACAGGGGGCCACTGAAGCTTTCTTT
TRBV20-1	.	TRBJ2-5	.	CSAIAGAPGETQYF	TGCAGTGCTATTGCCGGAGCACCCGGAGAGACCCAGTACTTC
TRBV7-2	many	TRBJ2-3	TRBD2	CASSLNLRLAGDTDTQYF	TGTGCCAGCAGCTTAAATTTGCGGTTAGCGGGTGACACAGATACGCAGTATTTT
TRBV28	many	TRBJ1-2	.	CASSPRVVSHGYTF	TGTGCCAGCAGTCCCCGGGTAGTGTCTCATGGCTACACCTTC
TRBV4-3	.	TRBJ2-5	.	CASSQEGEAATQYF	TGCGCCAGCAGCCAAGAGGGGGAGGCCGCGACCCAGTACTTC